This T cell receptor beta chain was captured by sequencing in a study of CD8+ T cells in alopecia areata. Deletions cut 5 bases from V and 5 bases from J, with 16 bases between. Germline assignment: CDR1 SGHRS and CDR2 YFSETQ. This CDR3 comprises 14 residues. Comments on this clone: Its antigen is unidentified.

Sampling of alopecia areata patients yielded lesional scalp punch biopsies as well as peripheral blood. Study-level findings and limits: Clonality in lesional scalp, especially alopecia totalis/universalis, exceeded that of normal scalp.

TCR sequencing used cDNA made by reverse transcription of extracted RNA. This table comes from immunoSEQ multiplex PCR, and its TCRdb copy is limited to in-frame clones, with some not included. The sample lists 130,000 to 150,000 clones; 51% were seen once. The sequence derives from a human donor with alopecia areata. The rearrangement links TRBV5-1 to TRBJ1-1; weak D call: TRBD1 (5 bases). The starting material was CD4+ T cells sorted from blood, obtained at week 0. The CDR3 bases are TGCGCCAGCAGACCCTACCCGGGGGGAACTGAAGCTTTCTTT. It is translated as CASRPYPGGTEAFF. Together with reference TRBV5-1 and TRBJ1-1, the CDR3 gives the full variable domain: KAGVTQTPRYLIKTRGQQVTLSCSPISGHRSVSWYQQTPGQGLQFLFEYFSETQRNKGNFPGRFSGRQFSNSRSEMNVSTLELGDSALYLCASRPYPGGTEAFFGQGTRLTVV.